This paragraph reports one TCR beta chain. Its cognate antigen is unknown. The data stem from a study of OX40 agonist ivuxolimab in advanced cancers. Points from the study as a whole: Circulating CD4+ and CD8+ T cells showed clonal expansion by week 6 at 0.1 to 3.0 mg/kg.

Measured with immunoSEQ multiplex PCR; TCRdb has only the in-frame clones, and not every one. The sample includes more than 100,000 clones, around 91% seen only once; the top ten take around 0.55%. This CDR3 spans 14 amino acids. The germline V gene has CDR1 LNHDA and CDR2 SQIVND (reference sequence). Trimming at V came to 7 bases and at J to 2 bases, leaving 3 bases not matched to a gene. This clonotype originated in an adult with an advanced solid tumor such as melanoma, head and neck, liver or kidney cancer. The chain couples TRBV19 to TRBJ1-5, with 9 nucleotides matching TRBD1. The source material was CD4+ or CD8+ T cells sorted from blood, sampled in a trial of the OX40 agonist ivuxolimab. CDR3 sequence reads: CASTGQGGNQPQHF. In nucleotides, the CDR3 is TGTGCCAGTACGGGACAGGGAGGCAATCAGCCCCAGCATTTT.